A single sample is the source of the 8 T cell receptor beta chains below, sequenced in a study of cytomegalovirus exposure and HLA in healthy donors. The PCR employed 60 Vbeta primers together with 13 Jbeta primers. Measured with immunoSEQ multiplex PCR; TCRdb has only the in-frame clones, and not every one. This table has tens of thousands of clones, about 69% appearing once. Input material: PBMCs. All receptors derive from a man in his forties or fifties in good health and CMV-seropositive.

The chain combines TRBV6-5 with TRBJ1-1; 7 positions agree with TRBD1. Germline V gives CDR1 MNHEY, CDR2 SVGAGI. The V segment lost 7 bases and the J segment 2 bases; nucleotides outside the gene matches: 10. This CDR3 comprises 15 residues. The CDR3 loop is CASTVDRAGNTEAFF. Here the CDR3 DNA reads TGTGCCAGCACCGTCGACAGGGCGGGCAACACTGAAGCTTTCTTT.

This clone was counted a single time. The genes are TRBV6-5 and TRBJ2-7; weak D call: TRBD2 (5 bases). Per the germline V gene, CDR1 is MNHEY and CDR2 is SVGAGI. The CDR3 runs to 12 residues. With 6 bases removed from V and 5 bases from J, the gap between germline ends came to 11 bases. CDR3 DNA: TGTGCCAGCAGCACCGGGGTAGACGAGCAGTACTTC. The encoded protein is CASSTGVDEQYF.

The V and J genes are TRBV5-8 and TRBJ1-6; 10 nucleotides align to TRBD1. With 5 bases clipped from V and 8 bases from J, the junction kept 4 bases outside the gene matches. The CDR3 runs 14 residues. Germline CDR1 is SGHTS and CDR2 is YDEGEE. The CDR3 DNA sequence: TGTGCCAGCAGGCCCGGGACAGGGGATTCACCCCTCCACTTT. Amino acids: CASRPGTGDSPLHF.

The DNA for the CDR3 is TGTGCCAGCAGCTCGGGACAGGGAAACTCTGAAGCTTTCTTT. This codes for CASSSGQGNSEAFF. J is TRBJ1-1 and V is TRBV7-3; 9 nucleotides line up with TRBD1. With 4 bases clipped from V and 6 bases from J, the junction kept 6 bases outside the gene matches. The CDR3 is 14 residues long. Germline loops: CDR1 SGHTA, CDR2 FQGTGA.

The chain links TRBV9 to TRBJ1-1; D not resolved. The CDR3 is 14 amino acids. Germline V lookup: CDR1 SGDLS, CDR2 YYNGEE. Deletions cut 0 bases from V and 3 bases from J, with 9 bases between. The CDR3 DNA sequence: TGTGCCAGCAGCGTAGAGAGTAGAGACACTGAAGCTTTCTTT. Protein product: CASSVESRDTEAFF. Full variable domain (missing parts from reference TRBV9 and TRBJ1-1): DSGVTQTPKHLITATGQRVTLRCSPRSGDLSVYWYQQSLDQGLQFLIQYYNGEERAKGNILERFSAQQFPDLHSELNLSSLELGDSALYFCASSVESRDTEAFFGQGTRLTVV.

This clone has a single count. The CDR3 nucleotides read TGTGCCAGCAGCTACGTCAGGGGTTTTGGGAAGACCCAGTACTTC. Amino acids: CASSYVRGFGKTQYF. The chain carries TRBV11-2 and TRBJ2-5; D perhaps matches TRBD1 (6 bases). CDR3 length: 15 residues. V shed 4 bases and J shed 6 bases, with 18 bases lying between them. In germline, CDR1 is SGHAT, CDR2 FQNNGV.

V gene TRBV30 combines with J gene TRBJ1-2, with TRBD1 matching 7 bases. Germline assignment: CDR1 GTSNPN and CDR2 SVGIG (reference sequence). J lost 6 bases, V lost 5 bases, and 6 bases had no gene match. CDR3 length: 12 residues. The CDR3, as DNA: TGTGCCTGGGCACAGGGGACCCATGGCTACACCTTC. It specifies CAWAQGTHGYTF. The variable domain in full, with the rest retrieved from reference TRBV30 and TRBJ1-2, is SQTIHQWPATLVQPVGSPLSLECTVEGTSNPNLYWYRQAAGRGLQLLFYSVGIGQISSEVPQNLSASRPQDRQFILSSKKLLLSDSGFYLCAWAQGTHGYTFGSGTRLTVV.

The chain combines TRBV11-2 with TRBJ2-3, with 11 bases fitting TRBD2. The junction had 9 bases not matched to a gene; V was cut back by 5 bases and J by 2 bases. CDR1 SGHAT and CDR2 FQNNGV come from the germline V gene. This CDR3 comprises 17 residues. The CDR3 reads CASSLLSGGANTDTQYF. DNA of the CDR3: TGTGCCAGCAGCCTTCTTAGCGGGGGGGCGAACACAGATACGCAGTATTTT.